The sequence of this TCR beta chain was determined in a study of blood T cell repertoires in COVID-19. Turning to the study itself: Acute-phase and convalescent COVID-19 samples originated in the United States, Italy and Spain. PBMCs, B-cell-depleted T cells, or T cells were the source of the cDNA or gDNA that made up the material.

Per the authors' pipeline: Estimates of nucleated cell counts were drawn from the amplification of reference gene primers. The repertoire was sequenced with immunoSEQ multiplex PCR; TCRdb's copy has only in-frame clones and lacks some. That table supplies the V and J calls and clone size; D and trimming were determined from the DNA. The sample consists of approximately 100,000 clones, roughly 90% of them appearing once. The CDR3 spans 14 residues. Germline CDR1 is MNHEY and CDR2 is SMNVEV (reference sequence). The germline V and J ends were trimmed by 0 bases and 9 bases, with 12 bases remaining between them. Seattle patient enrollment occurred during active infection, with longitudinal follow-up thereafter.

Sequencing used peripheral blood. The TCR sequence derives from a human donor with COVID-19, enrolled during active disease. The donor label of this sample is uncertain. V is TRBV27 and J is TRBJ1-3; unclear D gene. The CDR3 loop reads CASSLSPRGGTIYF. CDR3 bases: TGTGCCAGCAGTTTATCCCCGCGGGGTGGCACCATATATTTT.